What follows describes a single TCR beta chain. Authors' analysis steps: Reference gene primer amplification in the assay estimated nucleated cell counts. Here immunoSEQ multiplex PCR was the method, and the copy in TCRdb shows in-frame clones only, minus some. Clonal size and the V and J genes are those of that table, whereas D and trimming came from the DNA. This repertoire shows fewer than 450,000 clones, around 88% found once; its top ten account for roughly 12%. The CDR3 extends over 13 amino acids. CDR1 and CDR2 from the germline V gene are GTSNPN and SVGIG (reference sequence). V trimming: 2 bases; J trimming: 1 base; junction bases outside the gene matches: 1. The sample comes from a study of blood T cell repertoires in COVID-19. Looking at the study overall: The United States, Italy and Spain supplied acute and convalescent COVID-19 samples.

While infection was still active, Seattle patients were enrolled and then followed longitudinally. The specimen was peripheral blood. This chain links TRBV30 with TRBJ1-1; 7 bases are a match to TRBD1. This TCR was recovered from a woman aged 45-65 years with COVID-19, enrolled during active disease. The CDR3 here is CAWSPGGNTEAFF. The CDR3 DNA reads TGTGCCTGGAGTCCAGGGGGGAACACTGAAGCTTTCTTT.